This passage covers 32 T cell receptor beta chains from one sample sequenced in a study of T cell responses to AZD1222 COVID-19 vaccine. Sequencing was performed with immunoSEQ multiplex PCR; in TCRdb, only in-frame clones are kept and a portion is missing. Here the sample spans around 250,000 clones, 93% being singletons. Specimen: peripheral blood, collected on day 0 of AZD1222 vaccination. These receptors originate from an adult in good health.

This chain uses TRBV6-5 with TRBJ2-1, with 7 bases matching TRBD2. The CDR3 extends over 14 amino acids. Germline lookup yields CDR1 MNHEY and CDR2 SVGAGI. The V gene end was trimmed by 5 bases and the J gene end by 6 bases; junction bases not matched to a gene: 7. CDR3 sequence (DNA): TGTGCCAGCAGTCCCGGGACTATTCTCAATGAGCAGTTCTTC. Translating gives CASSPGTILNEQFF.

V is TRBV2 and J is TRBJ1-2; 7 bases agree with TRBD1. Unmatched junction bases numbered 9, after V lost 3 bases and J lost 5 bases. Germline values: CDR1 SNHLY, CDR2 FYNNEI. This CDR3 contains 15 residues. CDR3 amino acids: CASSDFRGVLYGYTF. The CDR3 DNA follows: TGTGCCAGCAGTGACTTCAGGGGGGTACTGTATGGCTACACCTTC.

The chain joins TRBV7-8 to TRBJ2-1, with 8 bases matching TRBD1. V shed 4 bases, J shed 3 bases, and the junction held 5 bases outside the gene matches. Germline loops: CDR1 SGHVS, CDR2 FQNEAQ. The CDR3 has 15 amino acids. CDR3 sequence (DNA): TGTGCCAGCAGCTACGGGACAGGCAACTACAATGAGCAGTTCTTC. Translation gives CASSYGTGNYNEQFF.

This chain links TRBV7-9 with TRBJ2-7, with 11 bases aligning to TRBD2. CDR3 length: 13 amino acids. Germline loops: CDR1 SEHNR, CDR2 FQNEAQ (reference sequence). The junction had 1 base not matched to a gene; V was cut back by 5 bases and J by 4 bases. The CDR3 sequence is CASSGTSGYEQYF. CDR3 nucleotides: TGTGCCAGCAGCGGGACTAGCGGATACGAGCAGTACTTC.

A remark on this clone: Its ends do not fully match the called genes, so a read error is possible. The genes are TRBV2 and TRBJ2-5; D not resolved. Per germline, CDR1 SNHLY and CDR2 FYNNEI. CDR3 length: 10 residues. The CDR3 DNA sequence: TGTGCCAGCAGACTAACGTACCTCGACTTC. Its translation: CASRLTYLDF.

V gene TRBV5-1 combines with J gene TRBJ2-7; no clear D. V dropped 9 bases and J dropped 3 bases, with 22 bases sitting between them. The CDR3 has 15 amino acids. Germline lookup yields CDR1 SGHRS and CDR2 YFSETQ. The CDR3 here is CATANGPGDLYEQYF. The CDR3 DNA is TGCGCCACCGCTAATGGGCCAGGCGATCTCTACGAGCAGTACTTC.

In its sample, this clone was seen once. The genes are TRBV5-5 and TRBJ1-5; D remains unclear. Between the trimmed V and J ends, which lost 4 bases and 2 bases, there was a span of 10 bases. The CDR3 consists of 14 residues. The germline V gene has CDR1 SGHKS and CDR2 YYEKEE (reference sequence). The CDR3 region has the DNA TGTGCCAGCAGCGTGGGTCAGGGCAATCAGCCCCAGCATTTT. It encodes CASSVGQGNQPQHF.

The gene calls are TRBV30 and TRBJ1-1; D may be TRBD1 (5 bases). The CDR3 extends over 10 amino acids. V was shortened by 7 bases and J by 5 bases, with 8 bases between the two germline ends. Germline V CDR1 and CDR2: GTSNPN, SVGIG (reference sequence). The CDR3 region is CASGLTEAFF. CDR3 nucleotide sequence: TGTGCCTCGGGACTTACTGAAGCTTTCTTT.

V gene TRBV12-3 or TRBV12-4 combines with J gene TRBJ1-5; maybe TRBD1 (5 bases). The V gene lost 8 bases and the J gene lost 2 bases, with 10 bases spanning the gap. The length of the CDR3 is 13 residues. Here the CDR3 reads CASRKGGNQPQHF. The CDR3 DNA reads TGTGCCAGCCGAAAAGGGGGCAATCAGCCCCAGCATTTT.

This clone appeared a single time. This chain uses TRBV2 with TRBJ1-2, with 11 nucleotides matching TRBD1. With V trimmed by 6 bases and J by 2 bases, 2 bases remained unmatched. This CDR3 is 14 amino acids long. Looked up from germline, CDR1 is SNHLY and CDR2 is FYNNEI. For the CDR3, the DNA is TGTGCCAGCAGCGGACAGGGGGCCAACTATGGCTACACCTTC. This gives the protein CASSGQGANYGYTF.

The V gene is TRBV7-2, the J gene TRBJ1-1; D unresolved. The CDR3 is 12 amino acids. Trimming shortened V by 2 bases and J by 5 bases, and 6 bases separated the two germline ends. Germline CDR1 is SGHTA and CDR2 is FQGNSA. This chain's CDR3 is CASSLTWTEAFF. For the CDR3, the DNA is TGTGCCAGCAGCTTAACGTGGACTGAAGCTTTCTTT.

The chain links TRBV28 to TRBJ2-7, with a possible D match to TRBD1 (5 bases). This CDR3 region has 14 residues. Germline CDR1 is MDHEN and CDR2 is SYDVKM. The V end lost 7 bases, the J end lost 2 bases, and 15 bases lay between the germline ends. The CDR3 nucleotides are TGTGCCAGCACTCAAACAGGTAGCCCCTACGAGCAGTACTTC. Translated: CASTQTGSPYEQYF.

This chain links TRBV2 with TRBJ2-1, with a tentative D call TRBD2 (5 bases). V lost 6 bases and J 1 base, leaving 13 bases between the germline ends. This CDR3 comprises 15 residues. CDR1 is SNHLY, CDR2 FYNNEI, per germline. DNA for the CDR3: TGTGCCAGCAGACGAGACCGGGATTCCTACAATGAGCAGTTCTTC. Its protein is CASRRDRDSYNEQFF. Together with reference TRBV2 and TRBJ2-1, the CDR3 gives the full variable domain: EPEVTQTPSHQVTQMGQEVILRCVPISNHLYFYWYRQILGQKVEFLVSFYNNEISEKSEIFDDQFSVERPDGSNFTLKIRSTKLEDSAMYFCASRRDRDSYNEQFFGPGTRLTVL.

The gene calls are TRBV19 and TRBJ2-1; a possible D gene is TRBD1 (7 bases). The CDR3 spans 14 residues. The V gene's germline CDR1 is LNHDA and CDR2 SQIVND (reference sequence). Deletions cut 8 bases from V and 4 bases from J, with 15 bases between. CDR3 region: CASRGGTVYNEQFF. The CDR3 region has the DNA TGTGCCAGTCGTGGCGGGACAGTATACAATGAGCAGTTCTTC.

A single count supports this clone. The CDR3 DNA reads as TGTGCCAGCAGCTTAGTGGGACCGTTAAGCAATCAGCCCCAGCATTTT. The encoded protein is CASSLVGPLSNQPQHF. The chain recombines TRBV7-2 with TRBJ1-5; the D gene is possibly TRBD1 (5 bases). The CDR3 covers 16 residues. The V end lost 1 base, the J end lost 1 base, and 11 bases lay between the germline ends. Germline loops: CDR1 SGHTA, CDR2 FQGNSA.

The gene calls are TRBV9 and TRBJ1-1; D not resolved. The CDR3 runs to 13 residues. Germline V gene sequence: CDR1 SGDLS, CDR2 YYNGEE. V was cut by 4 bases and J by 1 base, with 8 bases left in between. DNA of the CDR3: TGTGCCAGCAGCCGCCAGGAGAACACTGAAGCTTTCTTT. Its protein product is CASSRQENTEAFF.

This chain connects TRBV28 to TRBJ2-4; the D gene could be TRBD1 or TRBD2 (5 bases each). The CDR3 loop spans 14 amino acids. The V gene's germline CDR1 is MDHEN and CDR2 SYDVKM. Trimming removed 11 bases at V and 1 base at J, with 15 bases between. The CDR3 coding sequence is TGTGCCTGCGAGGGGAGTCCGGCCAAAAACATTCAGTACTTC. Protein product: CACEGSPAKNIQYF.

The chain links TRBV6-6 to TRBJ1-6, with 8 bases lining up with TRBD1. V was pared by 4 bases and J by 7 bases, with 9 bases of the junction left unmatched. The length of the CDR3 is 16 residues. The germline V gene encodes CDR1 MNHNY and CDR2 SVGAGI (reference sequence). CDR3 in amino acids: CASSSLGTGLNSPLHF. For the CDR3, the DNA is TGTGCCAGCAGTTCTCTCGGGACAGGATTAAATTCACCCCTCCACTTT.

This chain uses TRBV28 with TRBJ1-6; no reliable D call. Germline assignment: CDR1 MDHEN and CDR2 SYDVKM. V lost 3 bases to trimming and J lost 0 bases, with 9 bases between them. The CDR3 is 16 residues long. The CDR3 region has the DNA TGTGCCAGCAGTTTTGTTGCGTTCTCCTATAATTCACCCCTCCACTTT. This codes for CASSFVAFSYNSPLHF.

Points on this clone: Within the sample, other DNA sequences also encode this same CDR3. This CDR3 reads CASRSTGTYEQYF. The CDR3 nucleotides read TGTGCCAGCAGGTCGACAGGGACCTACGAGCAGTACTTC. This rearrangement joins TRBV6-5 to TRBJ2-7; 7 positions agree with TRBD1. The germline CDR1 and CDR2 sequences are MNHEY and SVGAGI. V lost 6 bases and J lost 2; bases outside the gene matches: 4. This CDR3 is built from 13 residues.

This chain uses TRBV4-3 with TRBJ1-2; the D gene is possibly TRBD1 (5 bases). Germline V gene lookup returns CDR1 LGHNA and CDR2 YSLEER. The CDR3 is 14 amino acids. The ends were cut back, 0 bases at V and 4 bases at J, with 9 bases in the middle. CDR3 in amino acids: CASSQERGIYGYTF. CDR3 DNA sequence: TGCGCCAGCAGCCAAGAAAGGGGTATCTATGGCTACACCTTC.

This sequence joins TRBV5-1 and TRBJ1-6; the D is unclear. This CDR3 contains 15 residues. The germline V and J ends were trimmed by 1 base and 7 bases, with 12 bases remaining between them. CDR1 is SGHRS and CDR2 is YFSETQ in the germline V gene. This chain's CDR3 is CASSLFLGTNSPLHF. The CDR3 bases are TGCGCCAGCAGCTTGTTCCTCGGCACAAATTCACCCCTCCACTTT.

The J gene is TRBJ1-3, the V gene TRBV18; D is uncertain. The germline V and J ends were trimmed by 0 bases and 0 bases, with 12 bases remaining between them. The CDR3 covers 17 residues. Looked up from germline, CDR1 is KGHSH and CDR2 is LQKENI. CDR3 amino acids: CASSPPVKGYSGNTIYF. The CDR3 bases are TGTGCCAGCTCACCACCGGTGAAGGGTTACTCTGGAAACACCATATATTTT.

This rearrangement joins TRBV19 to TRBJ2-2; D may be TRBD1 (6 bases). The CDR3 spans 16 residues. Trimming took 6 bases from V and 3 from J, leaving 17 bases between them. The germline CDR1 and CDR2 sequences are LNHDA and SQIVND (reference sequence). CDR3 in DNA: TGTGCCAGTAGCCCCCCGGTAGGGGGTTACACCGGGGAGCTGTTTTTT. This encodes CASSPPVGGYTGELFF.

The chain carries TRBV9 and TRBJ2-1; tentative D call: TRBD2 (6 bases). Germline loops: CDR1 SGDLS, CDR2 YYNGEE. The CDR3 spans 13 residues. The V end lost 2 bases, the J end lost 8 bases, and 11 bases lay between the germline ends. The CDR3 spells CASSVKGGDEQFF. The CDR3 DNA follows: TGTGCCAGCAGCGTGAAAGGAGGGGATGAGCAGTTCTTC.

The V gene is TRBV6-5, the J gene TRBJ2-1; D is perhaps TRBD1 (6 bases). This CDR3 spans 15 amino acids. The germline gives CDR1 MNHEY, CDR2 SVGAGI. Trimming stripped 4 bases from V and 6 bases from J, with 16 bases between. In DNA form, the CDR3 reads TGTGCCAGCAGTTCCGGACAGCGAAACATCAATGAGCAGTTCTTC. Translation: CASSSGQRNINEQFF.

Here the CDR3 DNA reads TGTGCCAGCAGCGTAGGGAGTGGGCCGGGCTATAATTCACCCCTCCACTTT. Protein product: CASSVGSGPGYNSPLHF. The V and J genes are TRBV9 and TRBJ1-6, with D hard to call. The CDR3 extends over 17 amino acids. In germline, CDR1 is SGDLS, CDR2 YYNGEE. V lost 0 bases and J 3 bases, leaving 13 bases between the germline ends. Full variable domain (rest looked up from reference TRBV9 and TRBJ1-6): DSGVTQTPKHLITATGQRVTLRCSPRSGDLSVYWYQQSLDQGLQFLIQYYNGEERAKGNILERFSAQQFPDLHSELNLSSLELGDSALYFCASSVGSGPGYNSPLHFGNGTRLTVT.

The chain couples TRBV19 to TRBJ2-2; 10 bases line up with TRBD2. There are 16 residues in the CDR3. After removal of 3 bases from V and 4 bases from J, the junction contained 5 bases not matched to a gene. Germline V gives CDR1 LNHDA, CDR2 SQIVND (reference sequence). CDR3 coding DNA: TGTGCCAGTAGTATCTCCGGGACTAGCGTCACCGGGGAGCTGTTTTTT. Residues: CASSISGTSVTGELFF.

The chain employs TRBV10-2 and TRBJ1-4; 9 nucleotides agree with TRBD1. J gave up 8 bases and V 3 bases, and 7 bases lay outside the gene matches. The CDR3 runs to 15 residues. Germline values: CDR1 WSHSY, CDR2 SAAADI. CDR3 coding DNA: TGCGCCAGCAGTGAAAGTGGGACAGGGAGGGAAAAACTGTTTTTT. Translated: CASSESGTGREKLFF.

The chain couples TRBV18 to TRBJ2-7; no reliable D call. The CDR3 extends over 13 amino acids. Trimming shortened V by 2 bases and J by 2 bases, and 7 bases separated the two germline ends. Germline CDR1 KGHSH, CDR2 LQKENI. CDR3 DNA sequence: TGTGCCAGCTCACCAGGGAACCCCTACGAGCAGTACTTC. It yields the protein CASSPGNPYEQYF.

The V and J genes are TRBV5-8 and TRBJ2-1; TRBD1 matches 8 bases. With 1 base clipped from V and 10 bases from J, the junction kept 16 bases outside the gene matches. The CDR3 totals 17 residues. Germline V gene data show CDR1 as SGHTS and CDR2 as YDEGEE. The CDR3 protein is CASSLIQGALLANEQFF. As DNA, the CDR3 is TGTGCCAGCAGCTTGATCCAGGGGGCCTTACTAGCAAACGAGCAGTTCTTC.

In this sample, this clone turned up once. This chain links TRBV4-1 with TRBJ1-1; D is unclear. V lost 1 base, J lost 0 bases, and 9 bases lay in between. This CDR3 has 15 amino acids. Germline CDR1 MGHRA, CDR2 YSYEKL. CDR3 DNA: TGCGCCAGCAGCCAAGCGTGGGTCCTGAACACTGAAGCTTTCTTT. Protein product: CASSQAWVLNTEAFF.